A selection of T cell receptor beta chains follows, all from one sample in a study of cytomegalovirus exposure and HLA in healthy donors. Assay: immunoSEQ multiplex PCR; the TCRdb copy retains only in-frame clones and omits some. The table lists some 180,000 clones, around 80% of them singletons, with around 3.4% in the top ten. The sequencing sample was made of PBMCs. Receptors originate from a woman between 55 and 75 years old in good health and CMV-seropositive. Both conserved end residues are part of each CDR3. Each record gives: J gene, V gene, D gene, CDR3 protein. The D gene is left open where the match is weak.

TRBJ1-5,TRBV10-3,-,CATRAGEGSNQPQHF
TRBJ2-3,TRBV6-4,TRBD2,CASSAGGRADTQYF
TRBJ2-3,TRBV11-3,TRBD1,CASSLGGDRSF
TRBJ2-7,TRBV28,-,CASSFLGSAYEQYF
TRBJ2-1,TRBV28,TRBD2,CASSLSSGGSNEQFF
TRBJ2-5,TRBV25-1,TRBD2,CASSEFWGGQETQYF
TRBJ2-7,TRBV29-1,TRBD1,CSVAGQGAYEQYF
TRBJ2-7,TRBV7-9,TRBD2,CASSSGTSGSAYEQYF
TRBJ2-3,TRBV5-1,TRBD1,CASSLEAGGLTDTQYF
TRBJ2-7,TRBV6-1,TRBD2,CASSRPGTRGYEQYF
TRBJ2-4,TRBV7-3,TRBD2,CASSLNSEGGSRENIQYF
TRBJ2-7,TRBV7-9,TRBD1,CASSSGQTYYEQYF
TRBJ2-6,TRBV9,TRBD2,CASSGGLAGSSGANVLTF
TRBJ2-3,TRBV4-1,-,CASSQGGPTDTQYF
TRBJ1-2,TRBV4-1,-,CASSQEGVQSHGYTF
TRBJ2-5,TRBV5-1,-,CASSLVGEETQYF
TRBJ1-2,TRBV4-2,TRBD1,CASSQDIARDRPLYTF
TRBJ2-3,TRBV4-2,-,CASSQDPTAADTQYF
TRBJ2-7,TRBV30,-,CAWSVKGPLYEQYF
TRBJ2-7,TRBV18,TRBD1,CASSPAGTGVYEQYF
TRBJ2-7,TRBV9,-,CASSVQPAGEQYF
TRBJ2-3,TRBV7-9,TRBD2,CASSLGLLAGTTDTQYF
TRBJ1-5,TRBV2,-,CASSSRGNNQPQHF
TRBJ2-7,TRBV5-6,-,CASSLGVGGINEQYF
TRBJ1-5,TRBV5-1,TRBD1,CASSVGTGGTQPQHF
TRBJ1-5,TRBV2,-,CASSAGLNQPQHF
TRBJ1-4,TRBV18,-,CASSPRGGEKLFF
TRBJ1-1,TRBV4-3,-,CASSQEPGRNTEAFF
TRBJ2-6,TRBV30,-,CAWSVPAGAGGANVLTF
TRBJ2-3,TRBV28,-,CASTLGTYHSTDTQYF
TRBJ2-6,TRBV5-1,TRBD1,CASSLVGTASSGANVLTF
TRBJ1-1,TRBV25-1,-,CASSRGFNTEAFF
TRBJ2-2,TRBV5-1,TRBD2,CASSVTGGGNTGELFF
TRBJ1-2,TRBV2,-,CASSLPVNDGYTF
TRBJ1-1,TRBV7-9,TRBD1,CASSRQGSSTEAFF
TRBJ2-5,TRBV5-1,TRBD2,CASSSGLAGVGETQYF
TRBJ1-2,TRBV7-2,-,CASSTGGVDAWYTF
TRBJ1-1,TRBV28,-,CASTRVTEAFF
TRBJ1-1,TRBV5-1,TRBD1,CASSFRRQGFLDTEAFF
TRBJ2-7,TRBV6-5,TRBD1,CASSYSGTGTYEQYF